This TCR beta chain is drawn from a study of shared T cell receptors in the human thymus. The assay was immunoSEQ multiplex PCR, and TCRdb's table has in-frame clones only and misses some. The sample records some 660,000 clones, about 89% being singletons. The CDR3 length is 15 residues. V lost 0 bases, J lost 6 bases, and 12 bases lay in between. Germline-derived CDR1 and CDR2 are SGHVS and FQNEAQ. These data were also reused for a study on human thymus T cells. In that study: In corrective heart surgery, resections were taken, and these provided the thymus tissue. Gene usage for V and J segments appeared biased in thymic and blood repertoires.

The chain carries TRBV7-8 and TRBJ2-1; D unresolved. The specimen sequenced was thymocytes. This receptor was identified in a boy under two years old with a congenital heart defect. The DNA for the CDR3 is TGTGCCAGCAGCTTAGCGCCCCCGGCTAGCAATGAGCAGTTCTTC. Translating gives CASSLAPPASNEQFF. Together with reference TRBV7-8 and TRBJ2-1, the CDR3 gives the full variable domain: GAGVSQSPRYKVAKRGQDVALRCDPISGHVSLFWYQQALGQGPEFLTYFQNEAQLDKSGLPSDRFFAERPEGSVSTLKIQRTQQEDSAVYLCASSLAPPASNEQFFGPGTRLTVL.